This T cell receptor beta chain derives from a study of T cell repertoires in cytomegalovirus infection. Across the study: Matching HLA type and CMV infection were both indicated by public TCR beta signatures. Whole-study results and caveats: Clonotypes of TCR beta that were HLA-C-restricted and CMV-specific dominated the ex vivo response. Accumulated public TCR beta family frequency recognized individuals carrying CMV together with the relevant HLA.

Via MiXCR, TCRdb re-called the reads, giving one row per CDR3 protein. The sample holds about 190,000 distinct CDR3 sequences, roughly 9% seen once. This clonotype was found a few times. As yet, its antigen is unknown. From germline, CDR1 is LNHNV and CDR2 YYDKDF (reference sequence). The ends lost 0 bases at V and 4 bases at J; junction bases unmatched: 9. The CDR3 covers 16 residues. Sequencing was performed on PBMCs. The chain uses TRBV15 and TRBJ2-7; 7 bases align to TRBD2. The clonotype comes from a human donor in good health (CMV status not recorded). Some clones in this sample may be carry-over from other donors' samples. CDR3 in amino acids: CATSRDGGGTMYEQYF. The CDR3 nucleotides are TGTGCCACCAGCAGAGATGGCGGGGGAACGATGTACGAGCAGTACTTC.